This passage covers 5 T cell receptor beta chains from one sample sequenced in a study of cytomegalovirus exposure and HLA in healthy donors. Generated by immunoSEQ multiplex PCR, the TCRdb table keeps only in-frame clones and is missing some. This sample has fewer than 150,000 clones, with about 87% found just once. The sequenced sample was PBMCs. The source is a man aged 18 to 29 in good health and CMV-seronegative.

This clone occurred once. This CDR3 is CASSLSGVGTYEQYF. The CDR3 DNA sequence: TGTGCCAGCAGCTTGTCCGGGGTGGGAACCTACGAGCAGTACTTC. The chain combines TRBV5-4 with TRBJ2-7, with D possibly matching TRBD2 (5 bases). In germline, CDR1 is SGHNT, CDR2 YYREEE (reference sequence). The CDR3 is 15 residues long. V dropped 1 base and J dropped 2 bases, with 13 bases sitting between them.

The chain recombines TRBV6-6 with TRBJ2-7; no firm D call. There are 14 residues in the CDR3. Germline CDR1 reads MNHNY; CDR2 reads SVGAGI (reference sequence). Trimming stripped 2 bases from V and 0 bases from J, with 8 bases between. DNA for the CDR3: TGTGCCAGCAGTTACACTACCCTCTCCTACGAGCAGTACTTC. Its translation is CASSYTTLSYEQYF.

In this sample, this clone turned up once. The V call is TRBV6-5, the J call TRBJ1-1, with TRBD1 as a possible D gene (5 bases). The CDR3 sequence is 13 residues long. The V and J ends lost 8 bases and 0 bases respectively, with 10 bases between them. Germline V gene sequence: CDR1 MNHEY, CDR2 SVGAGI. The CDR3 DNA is TGTGCCAGCCACAGGTTCATGAACACTGAAGCTTTCTTT. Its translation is CASHRFMNTEAFF.

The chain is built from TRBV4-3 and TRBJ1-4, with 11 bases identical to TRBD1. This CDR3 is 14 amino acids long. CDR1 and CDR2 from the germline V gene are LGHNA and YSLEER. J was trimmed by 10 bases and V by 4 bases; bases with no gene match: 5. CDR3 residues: CASSPRTGGGKLFF. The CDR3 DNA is TGCGCCAGCAGCCCCCGGACAGGGGGCGGAAAACTGTTTTTT.

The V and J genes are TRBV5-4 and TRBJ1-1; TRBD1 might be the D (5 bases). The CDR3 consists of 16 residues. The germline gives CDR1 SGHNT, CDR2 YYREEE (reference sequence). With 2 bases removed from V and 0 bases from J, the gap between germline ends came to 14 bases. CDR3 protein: CASSLSYRSMNTEAFF. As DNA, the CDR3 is TGTGCCAGCAGCTTAAGTTACAGGTCCATGAACACTGAAGCTTTCTTT.